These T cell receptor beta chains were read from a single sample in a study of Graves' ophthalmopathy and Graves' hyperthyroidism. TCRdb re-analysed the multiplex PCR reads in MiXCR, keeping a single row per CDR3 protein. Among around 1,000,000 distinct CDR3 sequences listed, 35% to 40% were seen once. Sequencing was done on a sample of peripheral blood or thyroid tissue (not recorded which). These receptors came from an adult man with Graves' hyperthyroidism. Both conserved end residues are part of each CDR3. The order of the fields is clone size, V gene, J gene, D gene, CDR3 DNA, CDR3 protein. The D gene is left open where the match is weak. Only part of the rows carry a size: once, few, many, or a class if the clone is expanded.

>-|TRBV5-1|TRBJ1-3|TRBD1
TGCGCCAGCAGCTTGACAGGGGCGGACTCTGGAAACACCATATATTTT
CASSLTGADSGNTIYF
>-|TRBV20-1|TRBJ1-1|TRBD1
TGCAGTGCTAGAGATCAGGAGAAGGGGGCCGCTGAAGCTTTCTTT
CSARDQEKGAAEAFF
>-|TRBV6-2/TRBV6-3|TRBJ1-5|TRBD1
TGTGCCAGCAGTGTCCCGGGACAGGAATATAGCAATCAGCCCCAGCATTTT
CASSVPGQEYSNQPQHF
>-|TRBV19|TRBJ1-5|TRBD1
TGTGCCGGCAGGAGGACAGGGGGCGCCTGGGGCAATCAGCCCCAGCATTTT
CAGRRTGGAWGNQPQHF
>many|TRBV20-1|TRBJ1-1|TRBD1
TGCAGTGTTAGTACCCCTCAGGGGGCCCTGCGCACTGAAGCTTTCTTT
CSVSTPQGALRTEAFF
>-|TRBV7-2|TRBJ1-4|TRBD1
TGTGCCAGCAGCAGGGGACAGGGAAGAGAAACTAATGAAAAACTGTTTTTT
CASSRGQGRETNEKLFF
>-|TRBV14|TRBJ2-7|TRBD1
TGTGCCAGCAGCCACCGGACAGGGCAGTCCTACGAGCAGTACTTC
CASSHRTGQSYEQYF
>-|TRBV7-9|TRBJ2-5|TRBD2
TGTGCCAGCAGCCCGGGACTAGGGGACGTGACCCAGTACTTC
CASSPGLGDVTQYF
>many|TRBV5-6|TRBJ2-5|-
TGTGCCAGCAGCGCACTTCAAGAACCAGAGACCCAGTACTTC
CASSALQEPETQYF
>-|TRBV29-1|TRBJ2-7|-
TGCAGCGTACGGGGCATGGAGGGGACGGCGACGCGGGAGCAGTACTTC
CSVRGMEGTATREQYF
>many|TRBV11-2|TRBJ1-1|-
TGTGCCAGCAGCACCTCCGGAGGGAACACTGAAGCTTTCTTT
CASSTSGGNTEAFF
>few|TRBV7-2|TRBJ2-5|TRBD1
TGTGCCAGCAGCCCCCTCAGAAGAGGACAGGGTTTGAGGCAAGAGACCCAGTACTTC
CASSPLRRGQGLRQETQYF
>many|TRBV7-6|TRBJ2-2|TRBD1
TGTGCCAGCAGCCAGGACAGGGGGCGCACCGGGGAGCTGTTTTTT
CASSQDRGRTGELFF
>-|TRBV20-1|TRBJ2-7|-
TGCAGTGCTAGAAGGTCAGGCCCCGGACTTCCCTACGAGCAGTACTTC
CSARRSGPGLPYEQYF
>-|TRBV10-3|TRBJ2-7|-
TGTGCCAGCAGTGACGAACGCCCCAAACTGTACGAGCAGTACTTC
CASSDERPKLYEQYF
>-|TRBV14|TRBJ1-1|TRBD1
TGTGCCAGCAGCCCAAGTGGGACAGGGGAGAATGCTGAAGCTTTCTTT
CASSPSGTGENAEAFF
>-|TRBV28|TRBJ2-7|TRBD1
TGTGCCAGCAGTTCTGGGGACAGTCGAAGCTACGAGCAGTACTTC
CASSSGDSRSYEQYF
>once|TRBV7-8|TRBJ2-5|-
TGTGCCAGCAGCTCCATGGGTGAGCAGGCCTACCAAGAGACCCAGTACTTC
CASSSMGEQAYQETQYF
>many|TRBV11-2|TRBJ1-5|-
TGTGCCAGCAGCCCCGATCCGGGGGCTAAGCCCCAGCATTTT
CASSPDPGAKPQHF
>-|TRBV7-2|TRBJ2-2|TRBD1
TGTTCCAGCACCTCTGGGACAGGGAACACCGGGGAGCTGTTTTTT
CSSTSGTGNTGELFF
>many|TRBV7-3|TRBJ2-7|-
TGTGCCAGCAGCTTAAACTCTGGGTACGAGCAGTACTTC
CASSLNSGYEQYF
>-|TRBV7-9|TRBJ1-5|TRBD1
TGCGCCAGCAGCCAAGATCCAGGGGGTGGCAGGTTCGTCACTAGCAATCAGCCCCAGCATTTT
CASSQDPGGGRFVTSNQPQHF
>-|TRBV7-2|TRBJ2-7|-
TGTGCCAGCAGCAGTACCGAACTCAAGCGACACGGATACGAGCAGTACTTC
CASSSTELKRHGYEQYF
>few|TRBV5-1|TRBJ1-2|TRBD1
TGCGCCAGCAGCTCCCGAGCGAGCCCAGGACAGGGTAACTATGGCTACACCTTC
CASSSRASPGQGNYGYTF
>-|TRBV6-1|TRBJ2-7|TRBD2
TGTGCCAGTAGCGGGATTGTGGAGCAGTACTTC
CASSGIVEQYF
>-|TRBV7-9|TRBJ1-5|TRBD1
TGTGCCAGCAGCTTAGACCAGGGGGCTCACCAAGAGACCCAGCATTTT
CASSLDQGAHQETQHF
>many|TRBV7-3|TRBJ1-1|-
TGTGCCAGCAGTTTTGCGGGGAACACTGAAGCTTTCTTT
CASSFAGNTEAFF
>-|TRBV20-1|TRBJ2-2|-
TGCAGTGCTAGAGGGACCGCGCCCACCGGGGAGCTGTTTTTT
CSARGTAPTGELFF
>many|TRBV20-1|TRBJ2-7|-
TGCAGTGCTAGGGCCCGGAGCTACGAGCAGTACTTC
CSARARSYEQYF